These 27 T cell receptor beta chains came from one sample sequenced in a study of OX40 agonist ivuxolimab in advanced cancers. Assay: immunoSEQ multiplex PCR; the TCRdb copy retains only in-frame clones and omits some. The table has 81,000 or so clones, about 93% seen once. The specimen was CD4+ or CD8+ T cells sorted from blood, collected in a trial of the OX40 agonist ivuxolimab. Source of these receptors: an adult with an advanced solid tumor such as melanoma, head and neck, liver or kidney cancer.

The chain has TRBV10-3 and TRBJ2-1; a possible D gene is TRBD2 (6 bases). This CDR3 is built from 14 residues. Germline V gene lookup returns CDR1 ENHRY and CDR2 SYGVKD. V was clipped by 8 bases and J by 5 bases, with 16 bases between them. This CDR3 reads CAIFEGGQNNEQFF. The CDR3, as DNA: TGTGCCATCTTCGAGGGAGGCCAAAACAATGAGCAGTTCTTC.

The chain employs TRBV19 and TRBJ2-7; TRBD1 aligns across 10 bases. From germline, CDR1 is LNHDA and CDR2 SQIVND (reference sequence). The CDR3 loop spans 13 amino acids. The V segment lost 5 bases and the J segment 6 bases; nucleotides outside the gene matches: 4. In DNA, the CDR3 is TGTGCCAGTAGTCCGGGACAGGGGTCCGAGCAGTACTTC. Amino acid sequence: CASSPGQGSEQYF.

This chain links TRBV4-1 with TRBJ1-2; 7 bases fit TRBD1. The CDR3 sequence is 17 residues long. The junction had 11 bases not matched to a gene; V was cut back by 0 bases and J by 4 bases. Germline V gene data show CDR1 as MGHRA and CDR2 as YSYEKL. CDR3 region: CASSQDASGGYSYGYTF. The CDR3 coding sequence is TGCGCCAGCAGCCAAGATGCCTCAGGGGGTTATAGCTATGGCTACACCTTC.

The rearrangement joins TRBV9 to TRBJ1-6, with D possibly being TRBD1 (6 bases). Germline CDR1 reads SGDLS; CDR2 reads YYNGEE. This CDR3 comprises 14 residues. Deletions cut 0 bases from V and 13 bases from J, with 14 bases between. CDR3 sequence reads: CASSVGDKGRPLHF. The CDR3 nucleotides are TGTGCCAGCAGCGTAGGGGACAAGGGGAGGCCCCTCCACTTT.

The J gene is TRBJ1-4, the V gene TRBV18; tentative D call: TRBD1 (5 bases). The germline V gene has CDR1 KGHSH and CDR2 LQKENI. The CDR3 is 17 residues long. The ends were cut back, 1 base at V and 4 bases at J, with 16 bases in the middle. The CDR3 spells CASSPRKGDLGNEKLFF. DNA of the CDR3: TGTGCCAGCTCACCACGTAAAGGGGATCTCGGTAATGAAAAACTGTTTTTT.

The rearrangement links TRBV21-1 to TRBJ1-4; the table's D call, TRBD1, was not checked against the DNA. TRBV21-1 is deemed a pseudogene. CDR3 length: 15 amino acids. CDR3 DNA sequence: TGTGCCAGCAGCCAGACAGGCCGAGGGGTTGAAAAACTGTTTTTT. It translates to CASSQTGRGVEKLFF.

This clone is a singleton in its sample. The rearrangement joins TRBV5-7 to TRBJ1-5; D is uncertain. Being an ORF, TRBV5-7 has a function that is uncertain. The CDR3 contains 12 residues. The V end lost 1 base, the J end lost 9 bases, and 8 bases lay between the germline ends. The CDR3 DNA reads TGTGCCAGCAGCTTGTCCGTTATGCCCCAGCATTTT. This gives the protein CASSLSVMPQHF.

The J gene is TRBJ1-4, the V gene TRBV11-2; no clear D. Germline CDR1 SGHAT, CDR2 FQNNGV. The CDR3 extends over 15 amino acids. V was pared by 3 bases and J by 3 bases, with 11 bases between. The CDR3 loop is CASSLGYKANEKLFF. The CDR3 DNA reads TGTGCCAGCAGCTTGGGGTATAAGGCTAATGAAAAACTGTTTTTT.

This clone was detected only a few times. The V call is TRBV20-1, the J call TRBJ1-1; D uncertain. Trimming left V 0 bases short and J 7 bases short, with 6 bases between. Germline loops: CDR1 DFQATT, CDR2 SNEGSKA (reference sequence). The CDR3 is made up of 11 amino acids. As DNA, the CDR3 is TGCAGTGCTAGAGATTTGGTTGAAGCTTTCTTT. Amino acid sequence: CSARDLVEAFF.

CDR3 nucleotide sequence: TGTGCCAGCAGCCCGATTCGGGGCCTGTTCAATGAGCAGTTCTTC. This sequence encodes CASSPIRGLFNEQFF. The chain uses TRBV11-2 and TRBJ2-1, with D perhaps given as TRBD1 or TRBD2 (5 bases each). The CDR3 length is 15 residues. V was shortened by 5 bases and J by 6 bases, with 17 bases between the two germline ends. In germline, CDR1 is SGHAT, CDR2 FQNNGV.

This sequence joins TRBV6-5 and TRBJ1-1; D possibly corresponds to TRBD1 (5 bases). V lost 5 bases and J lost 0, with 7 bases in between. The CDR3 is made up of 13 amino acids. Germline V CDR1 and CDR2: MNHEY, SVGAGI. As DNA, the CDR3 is TGTGCCAGCAGTGAACAGGTGAACACTGAAGCTTTCTTT. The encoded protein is CASSEQVNTEAFF.

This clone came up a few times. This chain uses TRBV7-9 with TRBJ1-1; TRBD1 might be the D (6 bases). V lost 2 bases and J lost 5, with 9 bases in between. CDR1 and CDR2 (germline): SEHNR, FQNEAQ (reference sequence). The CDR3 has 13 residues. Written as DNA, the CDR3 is TGTGCCAGCAGCTTATCCCAGGGGACTGAAGCTTTCTTT. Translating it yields CASSLSQGTEAFF.

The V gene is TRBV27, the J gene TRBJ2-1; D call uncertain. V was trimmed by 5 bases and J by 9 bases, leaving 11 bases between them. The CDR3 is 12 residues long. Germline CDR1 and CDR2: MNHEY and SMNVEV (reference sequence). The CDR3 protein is CASSSYSGEQFF. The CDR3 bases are TGTGCCAGCAGTAGCTATAGTGGTGAGCAGTTCTTC.

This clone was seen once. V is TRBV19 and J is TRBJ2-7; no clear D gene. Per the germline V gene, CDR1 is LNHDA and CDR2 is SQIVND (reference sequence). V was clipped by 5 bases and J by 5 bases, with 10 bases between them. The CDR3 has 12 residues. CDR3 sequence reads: CASSPLGNEQYF. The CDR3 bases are TGTGCCAGTAGTCCCCTGGGGAACGAGCAGTACTTC.

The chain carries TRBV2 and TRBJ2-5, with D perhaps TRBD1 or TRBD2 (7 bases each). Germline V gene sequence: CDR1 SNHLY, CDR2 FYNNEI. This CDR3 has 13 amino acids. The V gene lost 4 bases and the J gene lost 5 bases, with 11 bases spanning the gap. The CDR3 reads CASSVGGGETQYF. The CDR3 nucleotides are TGTGCCAGCAGTGTGGGAGGGGGCGAGACCCAGTACTTC.

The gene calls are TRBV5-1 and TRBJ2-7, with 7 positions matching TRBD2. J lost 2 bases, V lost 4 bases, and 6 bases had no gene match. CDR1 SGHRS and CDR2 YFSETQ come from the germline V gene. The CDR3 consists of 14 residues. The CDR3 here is CASSPSGGPYEQYF. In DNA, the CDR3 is TGCGCCAGCAGCCCCTCGGGGGGTCCCTACGAGCAGTACTTC. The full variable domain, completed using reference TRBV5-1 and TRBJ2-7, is KAGVTQTPRYLIKTRGQQVTLSCSPISGHRSVSWYQQTPGQGLQFLFEYFSETQRNKGNFPGRFSGRQFSNSRSEMNVSTLELGDSALYLCASSPSGGPYEQYFGPGTRLTVT.

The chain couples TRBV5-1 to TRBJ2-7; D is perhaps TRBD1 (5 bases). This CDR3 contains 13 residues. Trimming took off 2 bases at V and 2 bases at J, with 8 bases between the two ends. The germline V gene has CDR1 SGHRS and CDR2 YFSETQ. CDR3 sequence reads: CASSFRVTYEQYF. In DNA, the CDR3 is TGCGCCAGCAGCTTCAGGGTTACCTACGAGCAGTACTTC.

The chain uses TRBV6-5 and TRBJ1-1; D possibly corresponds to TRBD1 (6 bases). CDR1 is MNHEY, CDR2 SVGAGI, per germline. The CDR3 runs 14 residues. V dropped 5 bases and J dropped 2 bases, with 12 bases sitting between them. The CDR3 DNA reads TGTGCCAGCAGTCCCGGGACACTTAACACTGAAGCTTTCTTT. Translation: CASSPGTLNTEAFF.

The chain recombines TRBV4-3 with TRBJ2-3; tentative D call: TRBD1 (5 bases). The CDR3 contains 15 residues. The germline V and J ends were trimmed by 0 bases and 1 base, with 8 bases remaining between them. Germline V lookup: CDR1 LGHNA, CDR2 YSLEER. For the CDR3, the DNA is TGCGCCAGCAGCCAAGATAGGGGTGGCACAGATACGCAGTATTTT. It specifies CASSQDRGGTDTQYF.

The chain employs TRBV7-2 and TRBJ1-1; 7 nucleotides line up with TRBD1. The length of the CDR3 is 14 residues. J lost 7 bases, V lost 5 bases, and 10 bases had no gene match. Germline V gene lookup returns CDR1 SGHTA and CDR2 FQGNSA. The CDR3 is CASSPVLQGYEAFF. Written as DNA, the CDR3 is TGTGCCAGCAGCCCCGTGTTACAGGGGTATGAAGCTTTCTTT.

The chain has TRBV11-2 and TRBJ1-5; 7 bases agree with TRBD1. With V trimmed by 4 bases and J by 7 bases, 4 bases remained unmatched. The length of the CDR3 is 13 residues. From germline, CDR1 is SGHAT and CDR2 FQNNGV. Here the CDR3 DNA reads TGTGCCAGCAGCTGGACAGGAGCCCAGCCCCAGCATTTT. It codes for CASSWTGAQPQHF.

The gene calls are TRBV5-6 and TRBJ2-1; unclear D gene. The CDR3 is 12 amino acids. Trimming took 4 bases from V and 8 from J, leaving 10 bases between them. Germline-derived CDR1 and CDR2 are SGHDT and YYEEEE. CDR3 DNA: TGTGCCAGCAGCCATGAATACCATGAGCAGTTCTTC. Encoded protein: CASSHEYHEQFF.

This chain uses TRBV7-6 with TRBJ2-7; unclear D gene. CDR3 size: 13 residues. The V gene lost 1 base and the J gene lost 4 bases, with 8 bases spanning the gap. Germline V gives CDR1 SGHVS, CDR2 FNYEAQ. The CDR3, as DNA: TGTGCCAGCAGCTTAGGAGTCGTGTACGAGCAGTACTTC. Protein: CASSLGVVYEQYF.

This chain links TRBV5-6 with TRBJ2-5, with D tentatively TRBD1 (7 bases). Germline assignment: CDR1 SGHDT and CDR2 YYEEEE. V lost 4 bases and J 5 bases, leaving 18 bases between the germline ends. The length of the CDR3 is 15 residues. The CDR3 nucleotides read TGTGCCAGCAGCCGGAGGGGGCAGGGGGTGGAGACCCAGTACTTC. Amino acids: CASSRRGQGVETQYF.

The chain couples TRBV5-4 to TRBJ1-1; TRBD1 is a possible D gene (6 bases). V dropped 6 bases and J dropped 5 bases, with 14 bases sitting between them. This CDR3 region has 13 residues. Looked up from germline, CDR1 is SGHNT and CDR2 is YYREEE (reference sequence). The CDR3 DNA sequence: TGTGCCAGCAACTCACAGGGTACTACTGAAGCTTTCTTT. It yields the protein CASNSQGTTEAFF. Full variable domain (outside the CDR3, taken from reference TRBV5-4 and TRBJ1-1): ETGVTQSPTHLIKTRGQQVTLRCSSQSGHNTVSWYQQALGQGPQFIFQYYREEENGRGNFPPRFSGLQFPNYSSELNVNALELDDSALYLCASNSQGTTEAFFGQGTRLTVV.

The CDR3: CASSLRDSQAKNIQYF. DNA of the CDR3: TGTGCCAGTAGCCTCCGGGACAGTCAAGCCAAAAACATTCAGTACTTC. The chain links TRBV19 to TRBJ2-4; 7 bases fit TRBD1. Germline V gene sequence: CDR1 LNHDA, CDR2 SQIVND (reference sequence). CDR3 size: 16 residues. V dropped 6 bases and J dropped 0; count of bases not matched to a gene: 8.

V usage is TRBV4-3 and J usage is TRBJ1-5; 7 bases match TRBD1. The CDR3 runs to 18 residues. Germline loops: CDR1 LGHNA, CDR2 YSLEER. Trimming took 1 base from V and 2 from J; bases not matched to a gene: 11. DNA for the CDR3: TGCGCCAGCAGCCAAGCCCGGGACAGCCCAGGGGGCAATCAGCCCCAGCATTTT. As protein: CASSQARDSPGGNQPQHF.